Following are 14 T cell receptor beta chains from one sample sequenced in a study of T cells in Graves' hyperthyroidism and ophthalmopathy. Amplified TCR beta CDR3 regions came from RNA transcripts. First-round RT-PCR with HTBI primers amplified the TCR CDR3 region. One entry per CDR3 protein, called by TCRdb with MiXCR from the multiplex PCR reads. The sample has a few hundred thousand distinct CDR3 sequences, around 16% seen once. Sample: blood. These receptor sequences come from a woman in her forties with Graves' ophthalmopathy.

The chain employs TRBV7-3 and TRBJ2-3, with a weak D call TRBD1 (6 bases). Germline V gives CDR1 SGHTA, CDR2 FQGTGA. The length of the CDR3 is 14 residues. Trimming removed 4 bases from V and 4 bases from J, with 12 bases in between. The CDR3 region has the DNA TGTGCCAGCAGCTCAAGAAAGGGGGCAGATACGCAGTATTTT. As protein: CASSSRKGADTQYF.

At least ten counts were recorded for this clonotype. The chain links TRBV3-1 to TRBJ1-1, with D unclear. Germline V CDR1 and CDR2: LGHDT, YNNKEL (reference sequence). CDR3 length: 14 amino acids. With 4 bases removed from V and 1 base from J, the gap between germline ends came to 10 bases. In nucleotides, the CDR3 is TGTGCCAGCAGCCGAACGGACGGGAACACTGAAGCTTTCTTT. Translated: CASSRTDGNTEAFF.

In this sample, this clonotype turned up many times. The chain uses TRBV18 and TRBJ2-3; 9 positions match TRBD2. V lost 5 bases to trimming and J lost 3 bases; unmatched junction nucleotides: 9. The germline CDR1 and CDR2 sequences are KGHSH and LQKENI. CDR3 length: 16 residues. The CDR3 DNA reads TGTGCCAGCTCATCCAGAGCGGGAGGAAAAACAGATACGCAGTATTTT. This codes for CASSSRAGGKTDTQYF. The full variable domain, in which reference TRBV18 and TRBJ2-3 provide the parts outside the CDR3, is NAGVMQNPRHLVRRRGQEARLRCSPMKGHSHVYWYRQLPEEGLKFMVYLQKENIIDESGMPKERFSAEFPKEGPSILRIQQVVRGDSAAYFCASSSRAGGKTDTQYFGPGTRLTVL.

The sample holds many counts of this clonotype. This chain connects TRBV18 to TRBJ1-1; D ambiguous. The CDR3 is 12 amino acids. The germline V and J ends were trimmed by 3 bases and 6 bases, with 8 bases remaining between them. Germline V gives CDR1 KGHSH, CDR2 LQKENI. The CDR3 loop is CASSPQSAEAFF. The CDR3 bases are TGTGCCAGCTCACCCCAGAGCGCTGAAGCTTTCTTT.

There are many counts of this clonotype. The chain uses TRBV2 and TRBJ2-2; D not certain. Germline-derived CDR1 and CDR2 are SNHLY and FYNNEI. The CDR3 runs to 15 residues. V was cut by 1 base and J by 4 bases, with 10 bases left in between. CDR3 region: CASSEVGSSTGELFF. The CDR3 bases are TGTGCCAGCAGTGAAGTAGGCAGCTCCACCGGGGAGCTGTTTTTT.

In this sample, this clonotype turned up many times. The J gene is TRBJ2-1, the V gene TRBV20-1; D not resolved. The CDR3 has 12 residues. Germline CDR1 is DFQATT and CDR2 is SNEGSKA (reference sequence). V was shortened by 0 bases and J by 7 bases, with 7 bases between the two germline ends. Written as DNA, the CDR3 is TGCAGTGCTAGAGATCGGTGGAATGAGCAGTTCTTC. Protein product: CSARDRWNEQFF.

Ten or more counts support this clonotype. The rearrangement joins TRBV6-1 to TRBJ1-1, with 8 nucleotides matching TRBD1. V dropped 8 bases and J dropped 3; count of bases not matched to a gene: 5. The CDR3 is 13 amino acids. Germline lookup yields CDR1 MNHNS and CDR2 SASEGT. The DNA of the CDR3 is TGTGCCAGCGGTACACAGGGGGACACTGAAGCTTTCTTT. Protein product: CASGTQGDTEAFF.

Only a few counts were recorded for this clonotype. The CDR3 loop reads CASSVNGHYTDTQYF. The CDR3 coding sequence is TGTGCCAGCAGTGTAAATGGCCACTATACGGATACGCAGTATTTT. The rearrangement links TRBV25-1 to TRBJ2-3; no firm D call. Trimming took off 4 bases at V and 6 bases at J, with 17 bases between the two ends. The CDR3 is 15 residues long. Per germline, CDR1 MGHDK and CDR2 SYGVNS.

The chain couples TRBV7-9 to TRBJ1-1; a possible D gene is TRBD1 (5 bases). CDR1 is SEHNR, CDR2 FQNEAQ, per germline (reference sequence). This CDR3 region has 15 residues. Trimming stripped 6 bases from V and 0 bases from J, with 14 bases between. CDR3 coding DNA: TGTGCCAGCAGATTATCCGGGGCCATGAACACTGAAGCTTTCTTT. It translates to CASRLSGAMNTEAFF.

This clonotype turned up a few times. The genes are TRBV11-2 and TRBJ1-3; no definite D call. With 2 bases removed from V and 0 bases from J, the gap between germline ends came to 14 bases. Germline CDR1 SGHAT, CDR2 FQNNGV. The length of the CDR3 is 17 residues. CDR3 bases: TGTGCCAGCAGCTTAATCCGGGCTCGACTCTCTGGAAACACCATATATTTT. Translating gives CASSLIRARLSGNTIYF.

This clonotype was counted many times. This chain uses TRBV15 with TRBJ1-1; D call uncertain. The CDR3 extends over 13 amino acids. V was clipped by 1 base and J by 1 base, with 4 bases between them. Looked up from germline, CDR1 is LNHNV and CDR2 is YYDKDF (reference sequence). CDR3 coding DNA: TGTGCCACCAGCAGAGTTCCGAACACTGAAGCTTTCTTT. It translates to CATSRVPNTEAFF.

This clonotype was seen many times. The V and J genes are TRBV2 and TRBJ2-7; D ambiguous. The germline V gene encodes CDR1 SNHLY and CDR2 FYNNEI. The CDR3 extends over 14 amino acids. Trimming pared 3 bases from V and 1 base from J, leaving 10 bases between. For the CDR3, the DNA is TGTGCCAGCAGTGACCACACAAATTCCTACGAGCAGTACTTC. Amino acids: CASSDHTNSYEQYF. Supplemented by reference TRBV2 and TRBJ2-7, the full variable domain reads EPEVTQTPSHQVTQMGQEVILRCVPISNHLYFYWYRQILGQKVEFLVSFYNNEISEKSEIFDDQFSVERPDGSNFTLKIRSTKLEDSAMYFCASSDHTNSYEQYFGPGTRLTVT.

The sample holds a few counts of this clonotype. The V and J genes are TRBV7-8 and TRBJ2-3; TRBD2 is a possible D gene (5 bases). Germline CDR1 and CDR2: SGHVS and FQNEAQ. The CDR3 is 17 residues long. Trimming removed 0 bases from V and 5 bases from J, with 18 bases in between. CDR3 coding DNA: TGTGCCAGCAGCTTAGCGCGGGTACATAGGCCCGGAGATACGCAGTATTTT. It translates to CASSLARVHRPGDTQYF.

This clonotype appeared a few times. V and J are TRBV3-1 and TRBJ2-6; 9 bases fit TRBD1. The CDR3 is made up of 19 amino acids. The V and J ends lost 3 bases and 1 base, in that order; junction bases with no gene match: 10. The germline gives CDR1 LGHDT, CDR2 YNNKEL (reference sequence). The DNA for the CDR3 is TGTGCCAGCAGCCATCGACCGGGACAGGGCCTATCTGGGGCCAACGTCCTGACTTTC. This codes for CASSHRPGQGLSGANVLTF.